This section outlines one T cell receptor (beta chain) sequence together with its context. All enrollees were roughly 18 to 89 years old and from under 25 US areas. There are 16 residues in the CDR3. In germline, CDR1 is SGHVS, CDR2 FQNEAQ. J was trimmed by 5 bases and V by 3 bases; bases with no gene match: 4. Original handling: Researchers report that nucleated cell counts were estimated from reference gene primer amplification. This table comes from immunoSEQ multiplex PCR, and its TCRdb copy is limited to in-frame clones, with some not included. D and trimming come from the DNA, and the V and J calls and clone size come from that table. The sample has over 250,000 clones, 84% seen once. These data originate in a study of blood T cell repertoires in COVID-19.

The clonotype originates from a man aged 30 to 45 with acute COVID-19. What was sequenced was PBMCs or T cells enriched from blood (not recorded which). V gene TRBV7-8 combines with J gene TRBJ2-1; TRBD2 agrees at 13 bases. The CDR3 is CASSFRTSGRNNEQFF. The CDR3, as DNA: TGTGCCAGCAGCTTTAGGACTAGCGGGAGAAACAATGAGCAGTTCTTC. The variable domain in full, completed from reference TRBV7-8 and TRBJ2-1, reads GAGVSQSPRYKVAKRGQDVALRCDPISGHVSLFWYQQALGQGPEFLTYFQNEAQLDKSGLPSDRFFAERPEGSVSTLKIQRTQQEDSAVYLCASSFRTSGRNNEQFFGPGTRLTVL.